The 20 T cell receptor beta chains given below trace back to one sample, sequenced in a study of blood T cell repertoires in COVID-19. Assay used: immunoSEQ multiplex PCR; TCRdb lists only in-frame clones, some missing. The table includes 60,000 to 75,000 clones, 80% to 90% detected once. Sequencing was done on a sample of peripheral blood. These TCRs come from an elderly woman with active COVID-19.

In regard to this clone: The same CDR3 also results from other DNA sequences found in this sample. This rearrangement joins TRBV7-2 to TRBJ2-5; the match to TRBD2 covers 10 bases. The V gene's germline CDR1 is SGHTA and CDR2 FQGNSA. There are 15 residues in the CDR3. The V gene end was trimmed by 3 bases and the J gene end by 2 bases; junction bases not matched to a gene: 3. The CDR3 DNA reads as TGTGCCAGCAGCTTCCAGCGGGGGGGGCAAGAGACCCAGTACTTC. Its protein product is CASSFQRGGQETQYF. Supplemented by reference TRBV7-2 and TRBJ2-5, the full variable domain reads GAGVSQSPSNKVTEKGKDVELRCDPISGHTALYWYRQSLGQGLEFLIYFQGNSAPDKSGLPSDRFSAERTGGSVSTLTIQRTQQEDSAVYLCASSFQRGGQETQYFGPGTRLLVL.

V gene TRBV9 combines with J gene TRBJ2-5, with 11 bases that match TRBD2. The CDR3 has 18 amino acids. Germline loops: CDR1 SGDLS, CDR2 YYNGEE. V lost 4 bases and J lost 1; bases outside the gene matches: 12. The CDR3 protein is CASSTTSGGSIGQETQYF. The CDR3, as DNA: TGTGCCAGCAGCACTACTAGCGGGGGAAGCATAGGCCAAGAGACCCAGTACTTC.

In this sample, this clone turned up a few times. The rearrangement uses TRBV29-1 and TRBJ2-3, with D perhaps matching TRBD1 (5 bases). There are 13 residues in the CDR3. Germline CDR1 SQVTM, CDR2 ANQGSEA. Trimming shortened V by 7 bases and J by 4 bases, and 15 bases separated the two germline ends. Here the CDR3 DNA reads TGCAGCGGCAGGGATGGATGGGCAGATACGCAGTATTTT. This translates into CSGRDGWADTQYF.

The V call is TRBV5-1, the J call TRBJ1-3; 7 bases are a match to TRBD1. V gave up 3 bases and J gave up 0 bases; unmatched junction bases: 3. This CDR3 has 15 amino acids. Germline CDR1 is SGHRS and CDR2 is YFSETQ. The CDR3 spells CASSSGQTSGNTIYF. CDR3 coding DNA: TGCGCCAGCAGCTCGGGACAGACCTCTGGAAACACCATATATTTT.

The count of this clone is one. The chain combines TRBV2 with TRBJ1-6, with D perhaps matching TRBD1 (5 bases). CDR1 is SNHLY and CDR2 is FYNNEI in the germline V gene. This CDR3 region has 15 residues. The V and J ends lost 4 bases and 3 bases respectively, with 10 bases between them. CDR3 protein: CASSGGRVYNSPLHF. The CDR3 bases are TGTGCCAGCAGTGGTGGCAGGGTCTATAATTCACCCCTCCACTTT. The full variable domain, its missing parts supplied by reference TRBV2 and TRBJ1-6, is EPEVTQTPSHQVTQMGQEVILRCVPISNHLYFYWYRQILGQKVEFLVSFYNNEISEKSEIFDDQFSVERPDGSNFTLKIRSTKLEDSAMYFCASSGGRVYNSPLHFGNGTRLTVT.

The chain is built from TRBV7-3 and TRBJ2-2; D possibly corresponds to TRBD2 (5 bases). The CDR3 totals 16 residues. V gave up 5 bases and J gave up 1 base, with 14 bases separating them. Germline assignment: CDR1 SGHTA and CDR2 FQGTGA. The CDR3 DNA follows: TGTGCCAGCAGCAAAGGAGGAGCGGTGAACACCGGGGAGCTGTTTTTT. This encodes CASSKGGAVNTGELFF.

The V gene is TRBV21-1, the J gene TRBJ2-5; the D call of TRBD2 is as the table states it, not checked on the DNA. TRBV21-1 is deemed a pseudogene. The CDR3 is 16 amino acids. The CDR3 DNA reads as TGTGCCAGCAGAAACAAGGCTAGTCCCCACCAAGAGACCCAGTACTTC. Translation gives CASRNKASPHQETQYF.

This chain joins TRBV28 and TRBJ1-2; possible D gene TRBD1, 6 bases. Germline loops: CDR1 MDHEN, CDR2 SYDVKM. The length of the CDR3 is 14 residues. The ends were cut back, 5 bases at V and 3 bases at J, with 13 bases in the middle. The DNA of the CDR3 is TGTGCCAGCAGTATGGGGGGGCAGGACTATGGCTACACCTTC. Translation gives CASSMGGQDYGYTF.

By its share, this clone is large. The chain has TRBV4-3 and TRBJ2-1; 14 bases are a match to TRBD2. Looked up from germline, CDR1 is LGHNA and CDR2 is YSLEER. V dropped 0 bases and J dropped 10; count of bases not matched to a gene: 2. This CDR3 comprises 15 residues. The chain's CDR3 is CASSQETSGGEEQFF. CDR3 coding DNA: TGCGCCAGCAGCCAAGAGACTAGCGGGGGGGAAGAGCAGTTCTTC.

The chain recombines TRBV5-1 with TRBJ2-7; 9 nucleotides line up with TRBD1. The CDR3 has 15 residues. Germline-derived CDR1 and CDR2 are SGHRS and YFSETQ. The V gene end was trimmed by 7 bases and the J gene end by 7 bases; junction bases not matched to a gene: 15. The CDR3 is CASANFSGQGREQYF. The CDR3 nucleotides read TGCGCCAGCGCTAACTTTTCGGGACAGGGAAGAGAGCAGTACTTC.

This clone came up a few times. The rearrangement links TRBV7-9 to TRBJ1-1; tentatively, D is TRBD1 (5 bases). Trimming pared 3 bases from V and 4 bases from J, leaving 9 bases between. The germline V gene encodes CDR1 SEHNR and CDR2 FQNEAQ (reference sequence). CDR3 size: 13 residues. The CDR3 spells CASSFPRATEAFF. The CDR3 bases are TGTGCCAGCAGCTTTCCCAGGGCCACTGAAGCTTTCTTT.

In this sample, this clone turned up once. This sequence joins TRBV28 and TRBJ1-1, with no clear D. V lost 4 bases to trimming and J lost 8 bases, with 14 bases between them. This CDR3 spans 13 amino acids. Germline V lookup: CDR1 MDHEN, CDR2 SYDVKM. The CDR3 DNA reads as TGTGCCAGCAGTTGGCAGGCAACGGGGGAAGCTTTCTTT. This translates into CASSWQATGEAFF.

The chain uses TRBV2 and TRBJ2-1, with TRBD2 matching 10 bases. CDR1 is SNHLY and CDR2 is FYNNEI in the germline V gene. J was trimmed by 1 base and V by 1 base; bases with no gene match: 4. The CDR3 runs 17 residues. CDR3 sequence (DNA): TGTGCCAGCAGTGAAGTGAGCGGGGGGGCTTCCTACAATGAGCAGTTCTTC. Protein sequence: CASSEVSGGASYNEQFF.

The chain recombines TRBV2 with TRBJ2-5, with TRBD1 matching 11 bases. V lost 3 bases to trimming and J lost 5 bases; unmatched junction nucleotides: 2. This CDR3 comprises 14 residues. Per germline, CDR1 SNHLY and CDR2 FYNNEI. In nucleotides, the CDR3 is TGTGCCAGCAGTGAGGACAGGGGGCGGGAGACCCAGTACTTC. Amino acid sequence: CASSEDRGRETQYF.

The chain links TRBV19 to TRBJ2-7, with TRBD1 matching 7 bases. Germline values: CDR1 LNHDA, CDR2 SQIVND (reference sequence). The CDR3 loop spans 15 amino acids. Trimming removed 3 bases from V and 2 bases from J; junction bases left unmatched: 7. CDR3 loop: CASSIRTGDAYEQYF. The CDR3 coding sequence is TGTGCCAGTAGTATTAGAACAGGGGACGCCTACGAGCAGTACTTC.

This clone was seen a single time. The chain couples TRBV12-3 or TRBV12-4 to TRBJ2-1; 9 bases match TRBD1. Trimming removed 6 bases from V and 5 bases from J; junction bases left unmatched: 2. The length of the CDR3 is 13 residues. The CDR3 DNA is TGTGCCAGCAGCCGGGACAGGGACAATGAGCAGTTCTTC. Translation: CASSRDRDNEQFF.

The rearrangement links TRBV5-4 to TRBJ1-1; TRBD1 matches 7 bases. V lost 4 bases and J lost 3; bases outside the gene matches: 6. Germline V lookup: CDR1 SGHNT, CDR2 YYREEE (reference sequence). The CDR3 is 14 amino acids. Here the CDR3 reads CASSPDRAYTEAFF. CDR3 sequence (DNA): TGTGCCAGCAGCCCTGACAGGGCCTACACTGAAGCTTTCTTT.

The chain has TRBV20-1 and TRBJ2-7; D is possibly TRBD2 (6 bases). Looked up from germline, CDR1 is DFQATT and CDR2 is SNEGSKA (reference sequence). This CDR3 comprises 13 residues. V lost 3 bases, J lost 2 bases, and 11 bases lay in between. The CDR3 region has the DNA TGCAGTGCTAGTATAGCGGCAACCTACGAGCAGTACTTC. This codes for CSASIAATYEQYF.

This clone was found a few times. The genes are TRBV7-9 and TRBJ1-2; 12 bases line up with TRBD1. The V gene end was trimmed by 2 bases and the J gene end by 4 bases; junction bases not matched to a gene: 8. This CDR3 is 17 amino acids long. The germline V gene has CDR1 SEHNR and CDR2 FQNEAQ (reference sequence). The CDR3 DNA sequence: TGTGCCAGCAGCTTAACACCCGGGACAGGGGGCCGCTATGGCTACACCTTC. The encoded protein is CASSLTPGTGGRYGYTF.

This rearrangement joins TRBV28 to TRBJ2-1; TRBD2 agrees at 9 bases. The V segment lost 6 bases and the J segment 4 bases; nucleotides outside the gene matches: 7. Germline V gene sequence: CDR1 MDHEN, CDR2 SYDVKM. The CDR3 is 15 amino acids. The CDR3 is CASSRGRGGYNEQFF. The CDR3 DNA follows: TGTGCCAGCAGCCGGGGGCGGGGGGGATACAATGAGCAGTTCTTC.